Listed below are T cell receptor beta chains from one sample, sequenced in a study of shared clonotypes between healthy human individuals. Using immunoSEQ multiplex PCR, the repertoire was profiled, and TCRdb retains in-frame clones only, with some absent. The table includes around 1,100,000 clones, approximately 75% detected once. Input material: memory CD4+ T cells from PBMCs. The receptors were gathered from a man aged 18 to 29 in good health. Some clones in this sample may be carry-over from other donors' samples. CDR3s include the opening cysteine and the closing phenylalanine or tryptophan. Fields, in order: V gene, J gene, clone size, D gene, CDR3 protein, CDR3 DNA. A D gene is named only where the DNA matches it firmly. Some rows have no size entry. The others give once, few or many, or a class for an expanded clone.

TRBV5-1	TRBJ1-1	NA	NA	CASSLRSRTEAFF	TGCGCCAGCAGCTTGAGGTCTCGCACTGAAGCTTTCTTT
TRBV10-3	TRBJ1-4	few	NA	CAISDRSYEKLFF	TGTGCCATCAGTGATCGTTCTTATGAAAAACTGTTTTTT
TRBV28	TRBJ1-5	NA	TRBD1	CASSFGQGGQPQHF	TGTGCCAGCAGTTTCGGACAGGGCGGTCAGCCCCAGCATTTT
TRBV5-5	TRBJ1-1	few	NA	CASSLTSDTEAFF	TGTGCCAGCAGCTTGACTTCGGACACTGAAGCTTTCTTT
TRBV2	TRBJ2-2	NA	TRBD2	CASTSSGIYTGELFF	TGTGCCAGCACCTCTAGCGGGATATACACCGGGGAGCTGTTTTTT
TRBV5-1	TRBJ2-1	NA	NA	CASSLGSDYNEQFF	TGCGCCAGCAGCCTGGGTTCTGACTACAATGAGCAGTTCTTC
TRBV4-3	TRBJ2-3	NA	NA	CASSQGQGGPDTQYF	TGCGCCAGCAGCCAAGGACAAGGGGGACCAGATACGCAGTATTTT
TRBV12-2	TRBJ2-2	few	NA	CASRLDAGNTGELFF	TGTGCAAGTCGCTTAGACGCGGGTAACACCGGGGAGCTGTTTTTT
TRBV28	TRBJ1-5	few	TRBD1	CASSWTGQDNQPQHF	TGTGCCAGCAGCTGGACGGGACAGGACAATCAGCCCCAGCATTTT
TRBV6-5	TRBJ1-2	once	NA	CASSYGGPPIDYTF	TGTGCCAGCAGTTATGGGGGGCCCCCGATAGACTACACCTTC
TRBV7-3	TRBJ1-1	few	NA	CASSRQENTEAFF	TGTGCCAGCAGCCGTCAGGAAAACACTGAAGCTTTCTTT
TRBV14	TRBJ1-2	NA	NA	CASSPISGYYGYTF	TGTGCCAGCAGCCCAATTTCAGGGTACTATGGCTACACCTTC
TRBV7-2	TRBJ2-7	NA	NA	CASSRAVGYEQYF	TGTGCCAGCAGCCGAGCCGTGGGCTACGAGCAGTACTTC
TRBV5-1	TRBJ1-4	NA	NA	CASSPQSNEKLFF	TGCGCCAGCAGTCCACAGTCGAATGAAAAACTGTTTTTT
TRBV4-1	TRBJ2-1	NA	NA	CASSQGGRSSYNEQFF	TGCGCCAGCAGCCAAGGAGGCAGGAGCTCCTACAATGAGCAGTTCTTC
TRBV28	TRBJ1-5	NA	NA	CASETGRQPQHF	TGTGCCAGCGAAACAGGGCGGCAGCCCCAGCATTTT
TRBV7-2	TRBJ1-1	few	TRBD1	CASSRQGVNTEAFF	TGTGCCAGCAGCCGACAGGGGGTGAACACTGAAGCTTTCTTT
TRBV4-1	TRBJ2-5	NA	NA	CASSIKDHKETQYF	TGCGCCAGCAGCATTAAGGACCATAAAGAGACCCAGTACTTC
TRBV10-2	TRBJ2-1	NA	TRBD1	CASGQVYNEQFF	TGCGCCAGCGGACAGGTCTACAATGAGCAGTTCTTC
TRBV11-3	TRBJ2-7	NA	TRBD2	CASSEQPGLAIEQYF	TGTGCCAGCAGCGAACAACCGGGACTAGCGATCGAGCAGTACTTC
TRBV5-3	TRBJ2-1	NA	TRBD2	CARRAGTSPYYNEQFF	TGTGCCAGAAGGGCGGGGACTAGCCCCTACTACAATGAGCAGTTCTTC
TRBV5-6	TRBJ1-1	NA	TRBD1	CASSCPDRNTEALF	TGTGCCAGCAGCTGCCCGGACAGGAACACTGAAGCTTTATTT